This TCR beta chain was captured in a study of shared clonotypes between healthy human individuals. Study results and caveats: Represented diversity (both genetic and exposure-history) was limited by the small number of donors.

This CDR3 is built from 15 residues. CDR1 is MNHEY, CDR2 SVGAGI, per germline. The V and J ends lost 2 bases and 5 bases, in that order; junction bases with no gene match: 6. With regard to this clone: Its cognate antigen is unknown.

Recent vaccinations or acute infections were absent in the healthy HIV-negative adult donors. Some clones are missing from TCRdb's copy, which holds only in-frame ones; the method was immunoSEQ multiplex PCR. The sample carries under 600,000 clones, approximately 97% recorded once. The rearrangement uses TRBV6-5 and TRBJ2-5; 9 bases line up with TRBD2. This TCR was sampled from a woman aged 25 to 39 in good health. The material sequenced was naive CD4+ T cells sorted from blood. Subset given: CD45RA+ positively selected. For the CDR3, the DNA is TGTGCCAGCAGTTACGGGCGACTAGCGGCCGAGACCCAGTACTTC. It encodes CASSYGRLAAETQYF.